This T cell receptor beta chain was sequenced during a study of OX40 agonist ivuxolimab in advanced cancers. Study as a whole: Of the patients, three showed partial responses, one with hepatocellular carcinoma and two with cutaneous melanoma. General observations from the study: Some nonresponders likewise displayed low normalized T-cell clonal expansion.

Measured with immunoSEQ multiplex PCR; TCRdb has only the in-frame clones, and not every one. Here the sample spans nearly 95,000 clones, approximately 94% being singletons. Germline CDR1 SGHDT, CDR2 YYEEEE. There are 14 residues in the CDR3. V was pared by 1 base and J by 8 bases, with 12 bases between. A remark on this clone: Antigen specificity is unknown.

The rearrangement links TRBV5-6 to TRBJ1-4, with unresolved D. Sequencing was performed on CD4+ or CD8+ T cells sorted from blood, taken in a trial of the OX40 agonist ivuxolimab. The sequence was collected from an adult with an advanced solid tumor such as melanoma, head and neck, liver or kidney cancer. The CDR3 coding sequence is TGTGCCAGCAGCTTGACAGTTACTATGGAAAAACTGTTTTTT. Translated: CASSLTVTMEKLFF.